The entry below gives a single T cell receptor (beta chain) sequence along with its context. The antigen remains unidentified. The CDR3 length is 14 residues. Germline V gene sequence: CDR1 ENHRY, CDR2 SYGVKD. J was trimmed by 6 bases and V by 6 bases; bases with no gene match: 8. These data are taken from a study of CD8 T cells in Susac syndrome. Study-level findings and limits: In its TCR sequencing and HLA analysis, the study acknowledged that the number of individuals was relatively small.

Reverse transcription of about 0.45 to 1 ug RNA was performed with random hexamers. TCR beta CDR3 was amplified by immunoSEQ multiplex PCR. This amplification extended across 54 Vbeta and 13 Jbeta segments. TCRdb analysed the immunoSEQ multiplex PCR reads with MiXCR anew, one entry per CDR3 protein. The sample has some 110,000 distinct CDR3 sequences, approximately 93% seen once. The receptor comes from a human donor with multiple sclerosis. V usage is TRBV10-3 and J usage is TRBJ2-7, with 10 bases aligning to TRBD1. The source material was CD4+ T cells from PBMCs. The CDR3 region is CAIRGDRGRGEQYF. The CDR3 DNA reads as TGTGCCATCAGGGGGGACAGGGGTAGGGGCGAGCAGTACTTC.